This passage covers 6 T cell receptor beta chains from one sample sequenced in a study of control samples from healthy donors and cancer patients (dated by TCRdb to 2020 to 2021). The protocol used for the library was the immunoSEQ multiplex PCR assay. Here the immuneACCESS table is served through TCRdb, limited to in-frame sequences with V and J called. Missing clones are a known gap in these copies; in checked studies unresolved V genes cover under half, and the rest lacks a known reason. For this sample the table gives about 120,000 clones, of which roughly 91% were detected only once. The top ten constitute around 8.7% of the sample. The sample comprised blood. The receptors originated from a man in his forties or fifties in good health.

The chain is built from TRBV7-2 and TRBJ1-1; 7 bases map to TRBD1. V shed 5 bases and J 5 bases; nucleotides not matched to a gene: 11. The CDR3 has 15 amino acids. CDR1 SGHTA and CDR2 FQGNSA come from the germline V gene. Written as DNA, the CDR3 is TGTGCCAGCAGCCCACAGTCAGGGGGACGGACTGAAGCTTTCTTT. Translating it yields CASSPQSGGRTEAFF.

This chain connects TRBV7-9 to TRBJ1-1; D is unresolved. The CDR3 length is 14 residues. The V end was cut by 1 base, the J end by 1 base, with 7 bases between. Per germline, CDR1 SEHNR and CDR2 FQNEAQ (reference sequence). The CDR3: CASSLGQENTEAFF. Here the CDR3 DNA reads TGTGCCAGCAGCTTAGGCCAAGAGAACACTGAAGCTTTCTTT.

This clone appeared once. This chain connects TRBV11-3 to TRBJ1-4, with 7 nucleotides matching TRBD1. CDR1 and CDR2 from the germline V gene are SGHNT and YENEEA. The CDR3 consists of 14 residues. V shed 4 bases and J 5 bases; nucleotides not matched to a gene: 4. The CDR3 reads CASSSGTANEKLFF. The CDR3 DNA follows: TGTGCCAGCAGCTCTGGGACAGCGAATGAAAAACTGTTTTTT. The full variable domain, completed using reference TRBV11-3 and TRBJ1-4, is EAGVVQSPRYKIIEKKQPVAFWCNPISGHNTLYWYLQNLGQGPELLIRYENEEAVDDSQLPKDRFSAERLKGVDSTLKIQPAELGDSAVYLCASSSGTANEKLFFGSGTQLSVL.

CDR3 loop: CATSEGGTDYNSPLHF. For the CDR3, the DNA is TGTGCCACCAGTGAGGGGGGGACAGATTATAATTCACCCCTCCACTTT. This chain connects TRBV24-1 to TRBJ1-6; 7 bases are shared with TRBD1. The V and J ends lost 4 bases and 4 bases, in that order; junction bases with no gene match: 6. Germline V gives CDR1 KGHDR, CDR2 SFDVKD. This CDR3 contains 16 residues.

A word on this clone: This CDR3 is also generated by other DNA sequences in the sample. CDR3 sequence (DNA): TGTGCCAGCAGCTACCGGGGCGGCTACACCTTC. Protein: CASSYRGGYTF. The genes are TRBV12-3 or TRBV12-4 and TRBJ1-2; maybe TRBD1 (5 bases). This CDR3 has 11 residues. The ends were cut back, 6 bases at V and 8 bases at J, with 10 bases in the middle.

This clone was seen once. This chain's CDR3 is CASSLRTRAEAFF. The CDR3 DNA reads TGTGCCAGCAGCTTGCGGACACGCGCTGAAGCTTTCTTT. This chain uses TRBV9 with TRBJ1-1; D is perhaps TRBD1 (5 bases). The CDR3 sequence is 13 residues long. The germline CDR1 and CDR2 sequences are SGDLS and YYNGEE. Deletions cut 4 bases from V and 6 bases from J, with 13 bases between.